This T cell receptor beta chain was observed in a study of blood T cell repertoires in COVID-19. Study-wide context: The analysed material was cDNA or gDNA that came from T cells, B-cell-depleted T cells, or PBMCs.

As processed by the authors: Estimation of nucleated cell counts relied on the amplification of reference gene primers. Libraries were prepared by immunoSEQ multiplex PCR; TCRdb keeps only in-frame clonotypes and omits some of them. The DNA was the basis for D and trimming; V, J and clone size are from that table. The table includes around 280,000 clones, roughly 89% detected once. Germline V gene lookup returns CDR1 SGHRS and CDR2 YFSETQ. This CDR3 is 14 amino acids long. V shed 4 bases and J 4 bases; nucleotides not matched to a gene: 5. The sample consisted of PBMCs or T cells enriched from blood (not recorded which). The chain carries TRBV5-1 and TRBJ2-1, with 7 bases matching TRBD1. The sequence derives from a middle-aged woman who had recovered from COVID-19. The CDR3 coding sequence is TGCGCCAGCAGCGAGGGACAGATGTACAATGAGCAGTTCTTC. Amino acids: CASSEGQMYNEQFF.